A selection of T cell receptor beta chains follows, all from one sample in a study of identical twins. MiXCR, run by TCRdb on the 5' RACE reads, gives a single entry per CDR3 protein. The top ten hold 9% to 10% of the sample, which has a few hundred thousand distinct CDR3 sequences, roughly a tenth seen once. The sequenced sample was memory T cells sorted from blood. The source is a man aged 50 or older in good health. The conserved cysteine and the conserved F or W are not part of the CDR3 here. The size field is filled for only some rows; it gives once, few, many or a size class.

TRBV24-1	.	TRBJ2-3	ATSEGGYRDTQY
TRBV5-6	.	TRBJ2-3	ASSFPGLAGDTQY
TRBV29-1	.	TRBJ2-1	SVETSGRPWYEQF
TRBV29-1	many	TRBJ1-2	SVADGNYGYT
TRBV28	.	TRBJ2-1	ASSLTGRASNEQF
TRBV20-1	.	TRBJ2-1	SARARVGTSAYNEQF
TRBV4-3	many	TRBJ2-2	ASSLGIRNTGELF
TRBV20-1	many	TRBJ1-5	SALTGASGSNQPQH
TRBV19	few	TRBJ2-1	ATSPGAGGGISSYNEQF
TRBV2	many	TRBJ2-7	ASRAPGQGAGEQY
TRBV18	few	TRBJ2-2	ASSRTGRGTGELF
TRBV18	few	TRBJ2-3	ASSPRTPASETSTDTQY
TRBV7-8	many	TRBJ2-1	ASSLGYLAQGSYNEQF
TRBV2	.	TRBJ2-1	ASKALSGEQF
TRBV4-3	.	TRBJ1-4	ASSLNLGQRNEKLF
TRBV18	.	TRBJ2-3	ASSPPWTKDTQY
TRBV6-5	few	TRBJ1-5	ASSYSAQGANYNQPQH
TRBV7-2	.	TRBJ1-4	ASSAGTVDEKLF
TRBV20-1	many	TRBJ2-7	SAMMGTDSYEQY
TRBV5-6	.	TRBJ2-2	ASSLNPQGNGELF
TRBV10-3	many	TRBJ2-4	AISDGPLAKNIQY
TRBV25-1	few	TRBJ2-1	ARSSEQF